A single sample is the source of the 14 T cell receptor beta chains below, sequenced in a study of blood T cell repertoires in COVID-19. Profiling relied on immunoSEQ multiplex PCR, and the TCRdb table lists in-frame clones only, not all of them. The top ten clones hold approximately 2% of a sample with 250,000 to 350,000 clones, 88% of them seen once. Sequenced material: PBMCs or T cells enriched from blood (not recorded which). The receptor set was obtained from a woman aged 60-75 years in a cohort exposed to, infected with or recovered from COVID-19 (not recorded which).

This chain links TRBV7-8 with TRBJ1-5; maybe TRBD1 (5 bases). CDR1 and CDR2 (germline): SGHVS, FQNEAQ. V was shortened by 3 bases and J by 0 bases, with 9 bases between the two germline ends. The CDR3 spans 15 residues. The CDR3 coding sequence is TGTGCCAGCAGCTTCTACGACAGTAGCAATCAGCCCCAGCATTTT. It specifies CASSFYDSSNQPQHF.

Of note for this clone: The same CDR3 can be traced to other DNA sequences in this sample. This chain connects TRBV2 to TRBJ2-7; TRBD1 agrees at 7 bases. CDR3 length: 12 residues. V trimming: 5 bases; J trimming: 4 bases; junction bases outside the gene matches: 2. Germline CDR1 reads SNHLY; CDR2 reads FYNNEI. This CDR3 is CASSSQGYEQYF. CDR3 DNA: TGTGCCAGCAGTTCACAGGGGTACGAGCAGTACTTC.

V gene TRBV21-1 combines with J gene TRBJ1-6. TRBV21-1 has pseudogene status. The CDR3 spans 16 residues. CDR3 nucleotides: TGTGCCAGCAGCACCGAGAGGTCGGGATATAATTCACCCCTCCACTTT. It translates to CASSTERSGYNSPLHF.

The V call is TRBV27, the J call TRBJ1-6; D is unresolved. The CDR3 extends over 15 amino acids. Germline values: CDR1 MNHEY, CDR2 SMNVEV (reference sequence). The V end lost 5 bases, the J end lost 0 bases, and 8 bases lay between the germline ends. The CDR3 nucleotides are TGTGCCAGCAGTACCGGGGACTCCTATAATTCACCCCTCCACTTT. Amino acids: CASSTGDSYNSPLHF.

The chain carries TRBV6-5 and TRBJ1-5; TRBD1 aligns across 7 bases. This CDR3 has 15 residues. The V and J ends lost 7 bases and 2 bases, in that order; junction bases with no gene match: 8. Germline V gene sequence: CDR1 MNHEY, CDR2 SVGAGI. The CDR3 DNA is TGTGCCAGCACCCCACAGGGGTTCGGCAATCAGCCCCAGCATTTT. It translates to CASTPQGFGNQPQHF.

This chain's CDR3 is CASSLGGTSVETQYF. The CDR3 DNA is TGTGCCAGTAGTTTAGGCGGGACTAGCGTGGAGACCCAGTACTTC. V and J are TRBV19 and TRBJ2-5, with TRBD2 matching 10 bases. CDR1 and CDR2 from the germline V gene are LNHDA and SQIVND (reference sequence). The trim removed 5 bases at V and 5 bases at J, leaving 8 bases unmatched. CDR3 size: 15 residues.

V gene TRBV2 combines with J gene TRBJ2-4; tentatively, D is TRBD2 (6 bases). Germline lookup yields CDR1 SNHLY and CDR2 FYNNEI. The CDR3 covers 14 residues. V was cut by 6 bases and J by 8 bases, with 17 bases left in between. In nucleotides, the CDR3 is TGTGCCAGCAGGGACGGGGGAGCGGCCTACATTCAGTACTTC. Translating gives CASRDGGAAYIQYF.

This clone was detected ten times or more. The chain joins TRBV6-1 to TRBJ2-5; 9 bases match TRBD2. Germline loops: CDR1 MNHNS, CDR2 SASEGT. Trimming removed 2 bases from V and 5 bases from J; junction bases left unmatched: 9. CDR3 size: 16 residues. The chain's CDR3 is CASSEPGGRAKETQYF. DNA for the CDR3: TGTGCCAGCAGTGAACCAGGCGGGAGGGCGAAGGAGACCCAGTACTTC.

V and J are TRBV28 and TRBJ2-5; D uncertain. This CDR3 has 13 residues. The germline V gene encodes CDR1 MDHEN and CDR2 SYDVKM. V lost 6 bases and J 1 base, leaving 9 bases between the germline ends. The DNA for the CDR3 is TGTGCCAGCAGACGAAGCACCCAAGAGACCCAGTACTTC. Its protein is CASRRSTQETQYF.

CDR3 DNA sequence: TGTGCCAGCAGTTTATCAAAGGGGGTTCCTTCCTACGAGCAGTACTTC. Protein product: CASSLSKGVPSYEQYF. This chain connects TRBV27 to TRBJ2-7; TRBD1 might be the D (6 bases). This CDR3 is 16 amino acids long. Deletions cut 0 bases from V and 1 base from J, with 13 bases between. Germline V gives CDR1 MNHEY, CDR2 SMNVEV (reference sequence).

In this sample, this clone turned up a few times. V gene TRBV2 combines with J gene TRBJ1-5; D is uncertain. Trimming pared 6 bases from V and 0 bases from J, leaving 9 bases between. The CDR3 runs to 14 residues. Germline CDR1 reads SNHLY; CDR2 reads FYNNEI. The CDR3 DNA reads TGTGCCAGCAGGGACTCAAGTAGCAATCAGCCCCAGCATTTT. Protein: CASRDSSSNQPQHF. The full variable domain, its missing parts supplied by reference TRBV2 and TRBJ1-5, is EPEVTQTPSHQVTQMGQEVILRCVPISNHLYFYWYRQILGQKVEFLVSFYNNEISEKSEIFDDQFSVERPDGSNFTLKIRSTKLEDSAMYFCASRDSSSNQPQHFGDGTRLSIL.

The chain uses TRBV9 and TRBJ1-5; a possible D gene is TRBD1 (6 bases). V lost 4 bases and J 7 bases, leaving 12 bases between the germline ends. The germline gives CDR1 SGDLS, CDR2 YYNGEE. The CDR3 totals 13 residues. The CDR3: CASSQTGFQPQHF. The CDR3 DNA reads TGTGCCAGCAGCCAAACAGGGTTCCAGCCCCAGCATTTT.

The V and J genes are TRBV6-6 and TRBJ2-6; 7 bases map to TRBD1. Per germline, CDR1 MNHNY and CDR2 SVGAGI (reference sequence). The CDR3 has 19 amino acids. V lost 5 bases to trimming and J lost 0 bases; unmatched junction nucleotides: 13. This CDR3 is CASSPVPGQSFSGANVLTF. For the CDR3, the DNA is TGTGCCAGCAGTCCCGTGCCGGGACAGAGTTTCTCTGGGGCCAACGTCCTGACTTTC.

This sequence joins TRBV28 and TRBJ2-7; D is unclear. Trimming pared 3 bases from V and 6 bases from J, leaving 9 bases between. The CDR3 loop spans 12 amino acids. The germline V gene has CDR1 MDHEN and CDR2 SYDVKM. The CDR3 reads CASSLRTGEQYF. In nucleotides, the CDR3 is TGTGCCAGCAGTTTGAGAACCGGCGAGCAGTACTTC.